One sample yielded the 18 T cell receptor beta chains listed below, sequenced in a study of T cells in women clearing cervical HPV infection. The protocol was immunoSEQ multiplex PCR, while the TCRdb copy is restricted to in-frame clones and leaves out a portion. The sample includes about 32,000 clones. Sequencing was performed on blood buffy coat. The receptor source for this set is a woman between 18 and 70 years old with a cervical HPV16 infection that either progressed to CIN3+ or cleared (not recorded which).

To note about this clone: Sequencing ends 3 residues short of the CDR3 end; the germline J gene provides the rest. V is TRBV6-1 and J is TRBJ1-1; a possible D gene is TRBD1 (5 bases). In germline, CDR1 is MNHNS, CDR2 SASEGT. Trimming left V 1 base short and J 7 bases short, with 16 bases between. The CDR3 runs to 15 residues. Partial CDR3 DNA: TGTGCCAGCAGTGAAGTAACCTCAGGGTATGGTGAA. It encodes CASSEVTSGYGE. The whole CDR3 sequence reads CASSEVTSGYGEAFF.

The CDR3 protein is CASSFPASGRNNEQFF. The DNA read from the CDR3 is TGCGCCAGCAGCTTCCCTGCGAGCGGGAGGAACAATGAG. The genes are TRBV5-1 and TRBJ2-1; 9 bases are shared with TRBD2. The DNA ends 3 residues before the CDR3 does, and the rest of the CDR3 is filled in from the germline J gene. Trimming cost V 2 bases and J 5 bases; bases outside gene matches: 8. The length of the CDR3 is 16 residues. Germline-derived CDR1 and CDR2 are SGHRS and YFSETQ.

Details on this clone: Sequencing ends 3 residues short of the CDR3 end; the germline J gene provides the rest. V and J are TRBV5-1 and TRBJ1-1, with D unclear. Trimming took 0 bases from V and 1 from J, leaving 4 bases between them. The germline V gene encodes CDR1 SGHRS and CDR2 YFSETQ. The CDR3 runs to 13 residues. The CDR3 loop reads CASSLAWNTEAFF. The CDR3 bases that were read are TGCGCCAGCAGCTTGGCCTGGAACACTGAA. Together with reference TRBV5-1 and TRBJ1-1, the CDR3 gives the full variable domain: KAGVTQTPRYLIKTRGQQVTLSCSPISGHRSVSWYQQTPGQGLQFLFEYFSETQRNKGNFPGRFSGRQFSNSRSEMNVSTLELGDSALYLCASSLAWNTEAFFGQGTRLTVV.

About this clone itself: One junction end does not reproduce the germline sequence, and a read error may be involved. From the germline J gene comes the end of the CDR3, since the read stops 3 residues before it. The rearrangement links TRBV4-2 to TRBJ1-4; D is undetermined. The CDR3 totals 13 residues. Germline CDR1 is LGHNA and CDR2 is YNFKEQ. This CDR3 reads CASSQDRNEKLFF. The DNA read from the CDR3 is TGCGCCAGCAGCCAAGATCGGAATGAAAAA.

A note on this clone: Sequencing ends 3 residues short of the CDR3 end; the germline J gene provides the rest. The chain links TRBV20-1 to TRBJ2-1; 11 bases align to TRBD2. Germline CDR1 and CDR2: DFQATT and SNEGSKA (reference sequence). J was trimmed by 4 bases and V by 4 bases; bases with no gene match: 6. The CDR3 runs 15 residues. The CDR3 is CSATPTSGSYNEQFF. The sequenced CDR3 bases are TGCAGTGCTACTCCTACTAGCGGGAGTTACAATGAG.

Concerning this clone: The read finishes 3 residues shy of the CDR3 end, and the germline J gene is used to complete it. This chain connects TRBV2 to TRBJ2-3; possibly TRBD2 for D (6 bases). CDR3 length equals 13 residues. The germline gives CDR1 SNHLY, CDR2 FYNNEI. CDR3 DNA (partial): TGTGCCAGCGCGGGGTGGTGGGATCAGCCG. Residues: CASAGWWDQP. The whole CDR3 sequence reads CASAGWWDQPQYF.

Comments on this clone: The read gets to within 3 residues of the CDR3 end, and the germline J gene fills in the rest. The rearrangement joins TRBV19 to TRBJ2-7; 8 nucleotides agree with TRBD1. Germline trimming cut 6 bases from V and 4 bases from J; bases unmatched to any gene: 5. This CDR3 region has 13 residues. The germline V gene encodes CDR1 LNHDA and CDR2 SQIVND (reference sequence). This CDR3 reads CASSLRTGYEQYF. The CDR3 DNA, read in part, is TGTGCCAGTAGCCTACGGACAGGGTACGAG.

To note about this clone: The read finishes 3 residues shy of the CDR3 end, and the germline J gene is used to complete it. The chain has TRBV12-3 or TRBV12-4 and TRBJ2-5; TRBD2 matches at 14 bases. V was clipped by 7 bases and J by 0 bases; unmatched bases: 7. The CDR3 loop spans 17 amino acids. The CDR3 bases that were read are TGTGCCAGCACCGGGACTAGCGGGGGTATTAACCAAGAGACC. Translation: CASTGTSGGINQET. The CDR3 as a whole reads CASTGTSGGINQETQYF.

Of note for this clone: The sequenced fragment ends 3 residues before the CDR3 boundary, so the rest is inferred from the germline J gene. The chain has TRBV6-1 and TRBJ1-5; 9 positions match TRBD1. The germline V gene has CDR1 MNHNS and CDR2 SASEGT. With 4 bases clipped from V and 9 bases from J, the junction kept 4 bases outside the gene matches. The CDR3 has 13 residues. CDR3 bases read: TGTGCCAGCAGTGCTCCGGACAGGGGGCCC. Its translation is CASSAPDRGP. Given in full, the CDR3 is CASSAPDRGPQHF.

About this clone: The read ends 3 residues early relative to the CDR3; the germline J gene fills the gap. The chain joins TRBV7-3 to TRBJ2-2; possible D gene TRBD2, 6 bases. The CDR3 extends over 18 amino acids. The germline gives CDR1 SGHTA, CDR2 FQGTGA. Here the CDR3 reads CASSESGRRASGANVLFF. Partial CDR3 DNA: TGTGCCAGCAGCGAGAGCGGGCGACGGGCCTCTGGGGCCAACGTG.

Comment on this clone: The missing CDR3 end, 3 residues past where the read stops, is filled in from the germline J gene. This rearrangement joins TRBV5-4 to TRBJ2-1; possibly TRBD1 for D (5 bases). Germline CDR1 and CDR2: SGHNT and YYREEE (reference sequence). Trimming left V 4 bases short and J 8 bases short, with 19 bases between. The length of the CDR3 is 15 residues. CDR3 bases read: TGTGCCAGCAGCCCCTCCAGGGCCAGGGCCCATGAG. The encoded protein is CASSPSRARAHE. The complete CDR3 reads CASSPSRARAHEQFF.

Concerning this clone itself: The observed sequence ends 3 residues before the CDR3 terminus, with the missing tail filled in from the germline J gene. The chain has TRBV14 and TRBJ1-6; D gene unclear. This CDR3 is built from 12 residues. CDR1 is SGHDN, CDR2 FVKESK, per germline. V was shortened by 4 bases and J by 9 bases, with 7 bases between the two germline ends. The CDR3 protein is CASSPAVSPLHF. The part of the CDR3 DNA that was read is TGTGCCAGCAGCCCGGCGGTTTCACCC.

CDR3 loop: CASSIGGLAVYNEQFF. CDR3 bases read: TGTGCCAGTAGTATAGGGGGACTAGCGGTCTACAATGAG. This chain uses TRBV19 with TRBJ2-1; 11 positions agree with TRBD2. Read coverage stops 3 residues before the CDR3 terminus; the germline J gene supplies the remainder. This CDR3 spans 16 amino acids. Trimming removed 1 base from V and 3 bases from J; junction bases left unmatched: 2. Germline lookup yields CDR1 LNHDA and CDR2 SQIVND (reference sequence). Looking up the rest from reference TRBV19 and TRBJ2-1 gives the full variable domain: DGGITQSPKYLFRKEGQNVTLSCEQNLNHDAMYWYRQDPGQGLRLIYYSQIVNDFQKGDIAEGYSVSREKKESFPLTVTSAQKNPTAFYLCASSIGGLAVYNEQFFGPGTRLTVL.

The DNA read from the CDR3 is TGTGCCAGCAGTGAGGCGAGGGCTGGGGCCAACGTA. The encoded protein is CASSEARAGANV. The full-length CDR3 reads as CASSEARAGANVLFF. J is TRBJ1-4 and V is TRBV6-2 or TRBV6-3, with D possibly TRBD1 on 5 matching bases. The read comes to an end 3 residues before the CDR3 does, leaving the germline J gene to fill in the end. Germline CDR1 reads MNHEY; CDR2 reads SVGEGT. The CDR3 loop spans 15 amino acids.

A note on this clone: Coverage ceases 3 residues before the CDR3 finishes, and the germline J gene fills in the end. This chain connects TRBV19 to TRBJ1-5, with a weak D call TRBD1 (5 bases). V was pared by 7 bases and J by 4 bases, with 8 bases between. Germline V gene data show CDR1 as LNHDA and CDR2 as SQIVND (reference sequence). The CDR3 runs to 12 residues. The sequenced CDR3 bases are TGTGCCAGTACCGACAGAAATCAGCCC. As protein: CASTDRNQP. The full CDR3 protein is CASTDRNQPQHF. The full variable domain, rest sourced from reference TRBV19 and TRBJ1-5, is DGGITQSPKYLFRKEGQNVTLSCEQNLNHDAMYWYRQDPGQGLRLIYYSQIVNDFQKGDIAEGYSVSREKKESFPLTVTSAQKNPTAFYLCASTDRNQPQHFGDGTRLSIL.

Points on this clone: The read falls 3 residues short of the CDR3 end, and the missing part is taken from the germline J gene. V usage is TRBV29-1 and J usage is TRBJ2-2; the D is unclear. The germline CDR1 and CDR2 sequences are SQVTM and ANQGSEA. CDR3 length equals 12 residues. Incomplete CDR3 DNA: TGCAGCGTTGCAGGATTCAATGAAAAG. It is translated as CSVAGFNEK. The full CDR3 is CSVAGFNEKLFF.

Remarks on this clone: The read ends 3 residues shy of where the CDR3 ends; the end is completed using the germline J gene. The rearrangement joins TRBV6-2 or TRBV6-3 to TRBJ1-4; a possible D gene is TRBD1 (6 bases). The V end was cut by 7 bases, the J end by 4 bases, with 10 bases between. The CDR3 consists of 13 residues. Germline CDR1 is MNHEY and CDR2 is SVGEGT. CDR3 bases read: TGTGCCAGCAACCGGGACATTAATGAAAAA. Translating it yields CASNRDINEK. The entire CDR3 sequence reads CASNRDINEKLFF.

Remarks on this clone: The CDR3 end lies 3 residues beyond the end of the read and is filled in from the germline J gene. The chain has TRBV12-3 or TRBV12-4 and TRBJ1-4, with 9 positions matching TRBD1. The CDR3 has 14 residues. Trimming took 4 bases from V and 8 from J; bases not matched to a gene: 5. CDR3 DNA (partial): TGTGCCAGCAGTTGGACAGGGGTAGAAGAAAAA. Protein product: CASSWTGVEEK. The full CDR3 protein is CASSWTGVEEKLFF.